This is a list of T cell receptor beta chains from one sample in a study of T cell responses to AZD1222 COVID-19 vaccine. This table comes from immunoSEQ multiplex PCR, and its TCRdb copy is limited to in-frame clones, with some not included. The sample carries around 76,000 clones, roughly 84% recorded once. The specimen comprised peripheral blood, sampled on day 0 of AZD1222 vaccination. Every receptor here comes from an adult in good health. The conserved cysteine and the conserved F or W are not part of the CDR3 here. Only some rows state a clone size, as once, few, many or a class for expanded clones.

-	TRBV5-1	ASRLNYEQY
-	TRBV11-2	ASSLGRGGEQF
-	TRBV6-5	ASSYQFTDTQY
-	TRBV7-3	ASSLTPSLESPLH
-	TRBV11-2	ASSLEPRGDTQY
-	TRBV6-5	ASSRGHSSGNTIY
-	TRBV19	ASSTPSLGTAMNTEAF
-	TRBV5-8	ASSLTPTSNQPQH
-	TRBV6-6	ASSYEADYGYT
-	TRBV7-2	ASSLGTGNEAF
-	TRBV27	ASSTERASSSYEQY
-	TRBV4-3	ASSQGGSGLVNYNEQF
-	TRBV28	ASSPVQGAVADTQY
-	TRBV27	ASSLSSLTGETQY
-	TRBV5-6	ASSPPDPANYGYT
-	TRBV9	ASSVESTGTPLN
-	TRBV25-1	ASSPPPMSPNYGYT
-	TRBV7-9	ASSRSAVRVYEQY
-	TRBV19	ACGDALSPGELF
once	TRBV28	ASSLGGTGVGGANVLT
-	TRBV6-2/TRBV6-3	ASSYSKRASWGYT
-	TRBV6-2/TRBV6-3	ASSYRQLSNQPQH
-	TRBV25-1	ASRTPHSGNTIY
-	TRBV5-1	ASSLATNYGYT
once	TRBV16	ASSQSTPGLSGELF
-	TRBV2	ASSEAGLAGDLSYEQY
once	TRBV18	ASSPPDRARNYGYT
-	TRBV4-1	ASTIKPGGSNYGYT
-	TRBV27	ASSRGGWGDPYSNQPQH
once	TRBV6-6	ASSYDNLGGNQPQH
-	TRBV2	ASRNTDTQY
-	TRBV5-4	ASSSGQGQETQY
-	TRBV6-5	ASSFRDRASNEQF
-	TRBV15	ATSRDRWTGGSQPQH
-	TRBV9	ASSVGGAFSGNTIY
few	TRBV6-2/TRBV6-3	ASSQPPGLHTYEQY
few	TRBV2	ASGGGGTLNTQY
few	TRBV29-1	SARQFNYGYT
-	TRBV4-1	ASSQSPGRSYEQY
-	TRBV19	ASSIPAGDNSPLH
-	TRBV23-1	AIPSAEAF
-	TRBV5-1	ASSLEEANYGYT
-	TRBV5-8	ASSLGGVYGYT
-	TRBV18	ASSPGQTNEQF
-	TRBV7-8	ASSPQGNTEAF
-	TRBV6-2/TRBV6-3	ASSHAYNEQF
few	TRBV6-4	ASSDSGTGMSNGYT
-	TRBV2	ASSEVRASNQPQH
-	TRBV6-5	ASNQGSPNEKLF
few	TRBV3-1/TRBV3-2	ASSLSPGNTIY
-	TRBV3-1/TRBV3-2	ASSQATNEQF
-	TRBV9	ASTKPGAESSTGELF
-	TRBV6-5	ASRRDSHYEQY
-	TRBV6-5	ASNPGGNTIY
-	TRBV7-9	ASSPRLATSYEQY
few	TRBV18	ASSPLGQGAYEQY
-	TRBV4-3	ASSQDRGAGNTIY